A selection of T cell receptor beta chains follows, all from one sample in a study of cytomegalovirus exposure and HLA in healthy donors. TCRdb keeps only in-frame clones here, not all; method: immunoSEQ multiplex PCR. The data hold 60,000 to 85,000 clones, with around 78% observed a single time. Input material: PBMCs. These receptors came from a man aged 35-49 years in good health and CMV-seronegative. The CDR3 runs from the conserved cysteine through the conserved F or W. D genes are given only for firm matches. Some rows mark clone size as missing; the rest say once, few, many or name a class of expanded clone.

-	-	TRBJ1-1	TRBV7-9	TGTGCCAGCAGCTTAGCGCTAGGCAGTGAAGCTTTCTTT	CASSLALGSEAFF
-	-	TRBJ1-2	TRBV4-1	TGCGCCAGCAGCCAAGATCGAGACTATGGCTACACCTTC	CASSQDRDYGYTF
TRBD1	once	TRBJ1-2	TRBV27	TGTGCCAGCAGTTGGGACAGGGGGCTTTCCTACACCTTC	CASSWDRGLSYTF
TRBD1	-	TRBJ2-2	TRBV5-4	TGTGCCAGCGGGACAGGGGGCCTGACTTGGAACACCGGGGAGCTGTTTTTT	CASGTGGLTWNTGELFF
-	-	TRBJ2-5	TRBV11-2	TGTGCCAGCAGCCAGGGACGGGAGACGACGGCCCAGTACTTC	CASSQGRETTAQYF
-	once	TRBJ2-7	TRBV4-2	TGTGCCAGCAGCCAATCTCCCCTCCGGGCAGCTCGGGGCGAGCAGTACTTC	CASSQSPLRAARGEQYF
-	-	TRBJ2-3	TRBV5-1	TGCGCCAGCCGCCCCCTGGCCCCGGGGTCAGATACGCAGTATTTT	CASRPLAPGSDTQYF
TRBD1	-	TRBJ2-3	TRBV10-2	TGCGCCAGCAGACTAGGGACAGGGGAGGGAGATACGCAGTATTTT	CASRLGTGEGDTQYF
-	-	TRBJ1-2	TRBV18	TGTGCCAGCTCACCAGACAGCCAACTCGCCCTTGGCTACACCTTC	CASSPDSQLALGYTF
-	-	TRBJ1-1	TRBV2	TGTGCCAGCACGGTCCTGCCGAACACTGAAGCTTTCTTT	CASTVLPNTEAFF
TRBD2	-	TRBJ2-3	TRBV6-5	TGTGCCAGCAGACCTAGCGGGGGGATCACAGATACGCAGTATTTT	CASRPSGGITDTQYF
-	-	TRBJ1-4	TRBV11-2	TGTGCCAGCAGCCATCCCTTGGACGGGGATGAAAAACTGTTTTTT	CASSHPLDGDEKLFF
TRBD1	-	TRBJ2-3	TRBV7-9	TGTGCCAGCAGCTTGGGGACAGGGGCAACAGATACGCAGTATTTT	CASSLGTGATDTQYF
-	-	TRBJ1-2	TRBV9	TGTGCCAGCAGCGTAGAAGTGGGCCCTAACTATGGCTACACCTTC	CASSVEVGPNYGYTF
-	-	TRBJ2-7	TRBV4-2	TGTGCCAGCAGCCAAGATGGGAGTCTCTCCTACGAGCAGTACTTC	CASSQDGSLSYEQYF
-	-	TRBJ1-1	TRBV5-1	TGCGCCAGCAGTGGGGGGGAGAACACTGAAGCTTTCTTT	CASSGGENTEAFF
-	-	TRBJ2-2	TRBV6-5	TGTGCCAGCAGTTACTCGACTCGTTGGACCGGGGAGCTGTTTTTT	CASSYSTRWTGELFF
-	few	TRBJ1-4	TRBV7-2	TGTGCCAGCAGCGTACGGGTGACTAATGAAAAACTGTTTTTT	CASSVRVTNEKLFF
-	-	TRBJ2-3	TRBV29-1	TGCAGCACCAAACAGGGAGGGTTCGCAGATACGCAGTATTTT	CSTKQGGFADTQYF
-	-	TRBJ1-5	TRBV6-6	TGTGCCAGCAGTTACAGCCCGAACAATCAGCCCCAGCATTTT	CASSYSPNNQPQHF
TRBD1	-	TRBJ1-6	TRBV6-1	TGTGCCAGCACAGGGGGACAGGTTGCCTCACCCCTCCACTTT	CASTGGQVASPLHF
TRBD1	-	TRBJ1-4	TRBV18	TGTGCCAGCTCACCAGACAGGGCAACTAATGAAAAACTGTTTTTT	CASSPDRATNEKLFF
TRBD1	once	TRBJ2-3	TRBV5-4	TGTGCCAGCAGCTTCGGACAGGGCACAGATACGCAGTATTTT	CASSFGQGTDTQYF
-	-	TRBJ2-7	TRBV6-6	TGTGCCAGCAGTTACGACGGGGGGCTGAACTACGAGCAGTACTTC	CASSYDGGLNYEQYF
-	-	TRBJ1-1	TRBV27	TGTGCCAGCAGTTTATTATACCCCGGAGGGCCTCACACTGAAGCTTTCTTT	CASSLLYPGGPHTEAFF
TRBD1	-	TRBJ2-7	TRBV5-1	TGCGCCAGCAGCTTTGGACAGGGGCCGGGCGAGCAGTACTTC	CASSFGQGPGEQYF